This is a list of T cell receptor beta chains from one sample in a study of T cells after yellow fever vaccination. TCRdb passed the 5' RACE reads through MiXCR, listing each CDR3 protein once. This sample carries hundreds of thousands of distinct CDR3 sequences, about 8.3% of them seen once, and the ten largest clones take around 17%. The sequencing used PBMCs, collected about 49 days after the first yellow fever vaccination. Every receptor here comes from a man aged 18 to 29 who received the YFV17D yellow fever vaccine. The CDR3 runs from the conserved cysteine through the conserved F or W. A D gene is named only where the DNA matches it firmly. The listing skips clone size in some rows; elsewhere it reads once, few, many or a size class.

v_call,clone_size,d_call,j_call,cdr3_aa,cdr3_nt
TRBV6-2/TRBV6-3,-,TRBD2,TRBJ2-1,CASRLQGLVNEQFF,TGTGCCAGCAGACTACAGGGACTAGTTAATGAGCAGTTCTTC
TRBV5-4,-,TRBD1,TRBJ2-1,CASSPGTEYNEQFF,TGTGCCAGCAGCCCCGGGACAGAGTACAATGAGCAGTTCTTC
TRBV6-5,many,-,TRBJ1-1,CASSLSGGTEAFF,TGTGCCAGCAGTTTATCTGGGGGCACTGAAGCTTTCTTT
TRBV19,-,-,TRBJ1-5,CASGPGGRNQPQHF,TGTGCCAGCGGGCCTGGGGGCCGCAATCAGCCCCAGCATTTT
TRBV10-1,few,-,TRBJ1-1,CASSPFPNTEAFF,TGCGCCAGCAGTCCCTTTCCGAACACTGAAGCTTTCTTT
TRBV20-1,-,-,TRBJ1-2,CSASPVGTEDYGYTF,TGCAGTGCTAGCCCCGTCGGGACGGAAGACTATGGCTACACCTTC
TRBV7-2,-,-,TRBJ1-1,CASSLVGLRSTEAFF,TGTGCCAGCAGCTTAGTTGGGCTCAGGAGCACTGAAGCTTTCTTT
TRBV18,few,-,TRBJ1-6,CASSPTSGNSPLHF,TGTGCCAGCTCACCAACCTCTGGTAATTCACCCCTCCACTTT
TRBV5-6,few,-,TRBJ2-3,CASSLLDGRPHGTDTQYF,TGTGCCAGCAGCTTGCTTGACGGCAGACCACACGGCACAGATACGCAGTATTTT
TRBV7-2,few,-,TRBJ2-4,CASSLAGAKNIQYF,TGTGCCAGCAGCTTAGCAGGAGCCAAAAACATTCAGTACTTC
TRBV9,-,TRBD2,TRBJ2-3,CASSVVSGGRGTQYF,TGTGCCAGCAGCGTAGTGAGCGGGGGGAGAGGTACGCAGTATTTT
TRBV6-1,-,-,TRBJ2-2,CASAIHSGHRAGELFF,TGTGCCAGCGCAATCCATTCCGGGCACAGGGCCGGGGAGCTGTTTTTT
TRBV7-2,many,-,TRBJ2-3,CASSPRSQRADTQYF,TGTGCCAGCAGCCCCCGGTCCCAAAGAGCGGATACGCAGTATTTT
TRBV11-3,-,-,TRBJ2-5,CASSLQGFETQYF,TGTGCCAGCAGCTTACAGGGTTTCGAGACCCAGTACTTC
TRBV6-5,few,-,TRBJ1-2,CASSLRGVYGYTF,TGTGCCAGCAGTTTAAGGGGGGTCTATGGCTACACCTTC
TRBV7-3,many,TRBD2,TRBJ2-1,CASSQTSGGLNEQFF,TGTGCCAGCAGCCAGACTAGCGGGGGGCTGAATGAGCAGTTCTTC
TRBV9,-,TRBD1,TRBJ1-3,CASSVGQNTIYF,TGTGCCAGCAGCGTGGGACAGAACACCATATATTTT
TRBV12-3/TRBV12-4,many,TRBD2,TRBJ2-3,CASSLNFRFVGTSPADTQYF,TGTGCCAGCAGTTTAAATTTTCGTTTTGTGGGGACTAGCCCCGCAGATACGCAGTATTTT
TRBV3-1,-,-,TRBJ2-3,CASSRRASEDTQYF,TGTGCCAGCAGCCGACGGGCATCGGAAGATACGCAGTATTTT
TRBV4-1,few,TRBD1,TRBJ1-6,CASRAVDRGSSPLHF,TGCGCCAGCAGAGCAGTAGACAGGGGGAGTTCACCCCTCCACTTT
TRBV7-3,few,-,TRBJ1-1,CASSLREGSEAFF,TGTGCCAGCAGCTTACGGGAGGGAAGTGAAGCTTTCTTT
TRBV4-1,-,-,TRBJ2-7,CASSPIAWGEQYF,TGCGCCAGCAGCCCAATCGCCTGGGGAGAGCAGTACTTC